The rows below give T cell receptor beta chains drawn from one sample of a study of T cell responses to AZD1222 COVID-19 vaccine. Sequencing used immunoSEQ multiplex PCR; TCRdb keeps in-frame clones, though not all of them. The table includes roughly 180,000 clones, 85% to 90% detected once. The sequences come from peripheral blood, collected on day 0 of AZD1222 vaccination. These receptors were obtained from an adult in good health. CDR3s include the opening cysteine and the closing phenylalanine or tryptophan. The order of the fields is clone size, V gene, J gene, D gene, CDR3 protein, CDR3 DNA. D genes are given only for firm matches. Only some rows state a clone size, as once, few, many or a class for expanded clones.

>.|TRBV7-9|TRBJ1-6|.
CASSLTNSPLHF
TGTGCCAGCAGCTTAACAAATTCACCCCTCCACTTT
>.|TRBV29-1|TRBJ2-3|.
CSVEPRVVDLDTQYF
TGCAGCGTTGAACCTAGGGTAGTTGATTTGGATACGCAGTATTTT
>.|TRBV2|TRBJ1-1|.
CASSENRDTEAFF
TGTGCCAGCAGTGAGAACAGGGACACTGAAGCTTTCTTT
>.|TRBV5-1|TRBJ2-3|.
CASSKGLMVPDTQYF
TGCGCCAGCAGCAAGGGACTGATGGTCCCAGATACGCAGTATTTT
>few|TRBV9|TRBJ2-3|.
CASNVRWSDTQYF
TGTGCCAGCAACGTCCGATGGTCAGATACGCAGTATTTT
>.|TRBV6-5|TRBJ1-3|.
CASSYSLEGANTIYF
TGTGCCAGCAGTTACTCGTTGGAGGGTGCAAACACCATATATTTT
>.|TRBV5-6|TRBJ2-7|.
CASSLGAGANEQYF
TGTGCCAGCAGCTTGGGGGCAGGGGCCAACGAGCAGTACTTC
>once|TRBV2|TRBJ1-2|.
CASTRDTNYGYTF
TGTGCCAGCACCCGGGACACCAACTATGGCTACACCTTC
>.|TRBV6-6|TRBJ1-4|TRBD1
CASRQGTNEKLFF
TGTGCCAGCAGACAGGGGACTAATGAAAAACTGTTTTTT
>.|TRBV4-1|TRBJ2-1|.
CASSWTNEQFF
TGCGCCAGCAGTTGGACGAATGAGCAGTTCTTC
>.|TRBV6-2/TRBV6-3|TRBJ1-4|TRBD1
CASSYDGQVMGNEKLFF
TGTGCCAGCAGTTACGACGGACAGGTGATGGGTAATGAAAAACTGTTTTTT
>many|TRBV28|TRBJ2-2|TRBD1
CASSLSGGSSGELFF
TGTGCCAGCAGTTTATCAGGGGGCAGCTCCGGGGAGCTGTTTTTT
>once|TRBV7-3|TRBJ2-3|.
CASSNGATHRDTQYF
TGTGCCAGCAGCAATGGGGCTACCCACAGAGATACGCAGTATTTT
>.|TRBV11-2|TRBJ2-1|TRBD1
CASSPDRAAYNEQFF
TGTGCCAGCAGCCCAGACAGGGCTGCCTACAATGAGCAGTTCTTC
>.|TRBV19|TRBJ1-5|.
CASSILRQPQHF
TGTGCCAGTAGTATTTTACGTCAGCCCCAGCATTTT
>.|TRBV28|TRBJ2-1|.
CASSLGGTHYNEQFF
TGTGCCAGCAGTTTAGGAGGGACCCACTACAATGAGCAGTTCTTC
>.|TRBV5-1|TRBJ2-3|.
CASSFSTGLSQGTDTQYF
TGCGCCAGCAGCTTTTCCACAGGGTTGTCACAAGGGACAGATACGCAGTATTTT
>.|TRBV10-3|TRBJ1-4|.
CAISFGSPAGEKLFF
TGTGCCATCAGTTTTGGGTCCCCGGCGGGTGAAAAACTGTTTTTT
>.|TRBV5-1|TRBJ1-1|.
CASSLEVQNTEAFF
TGCGCCAGCAGCTTGGAGGTACAAAACACTGAAGCTTTCTTT
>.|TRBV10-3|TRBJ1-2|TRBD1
CAISESGQASHF
TGTGCCATCAGTGAGTCGGGACAGGCTTCTCATTTC
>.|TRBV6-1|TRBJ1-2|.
CASSVSRTGTTYGYTF
TGTGCCAGCAGTGTATCGCGTACCGGGACTACCTATGGCTACACCTTC
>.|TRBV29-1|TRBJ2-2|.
CSVEEVTGWNTGELFF
TGCAGCGTTGAAGAGGTGACAGGATGGAACACCGGGGAGCTGTTTTTT
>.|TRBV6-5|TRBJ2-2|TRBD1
CASKQGGANTGELFF
TGTGCCAGCAAACAGGGGGGAGCGAACACCGGGGAGCTGTTTTTT
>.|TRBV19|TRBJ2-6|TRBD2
CASSKRGGLLAGANVLTF
TGTGCCAGTAGTAAGCGGGGGGGCCTCCTTGCCGGGGCCAACGTCCTGACTTTC
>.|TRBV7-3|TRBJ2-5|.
CASSQRFQETQYF
TGTGCCAGCAGCCAGAGGTTTCAAGAGACCCAGTACTTC
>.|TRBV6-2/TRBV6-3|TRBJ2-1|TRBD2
CASSYSKTSGGPRSYNEQFF
TGTGCCAGCAGTTACTCGAAGACTAGCGGGGGCCCCCGCTCCTACAATGAGCAGTTCTTC
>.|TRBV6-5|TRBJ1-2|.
CASSYSTDSGYTF
TGTGCCAGCAGTTACTCGACGGACAGTGGCTACACCTTC
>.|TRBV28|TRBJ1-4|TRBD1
CASSLGPQGIRVTEKLFF
TGTGCCAGCAGTTTAGGCCCACAGGGGATAAGGGTAACTGAAAAACTGTTTTTT
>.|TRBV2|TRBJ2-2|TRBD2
CASSDQRGGPAGELFF
TGTGCCAGCAGTGACCAGCGGGGGGGCCCCGCCGGGGAGCTGTTTTTT
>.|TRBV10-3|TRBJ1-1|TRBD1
CAIREGASTEAFF
TGTGCCATCAGGGAGGGGGCAAGCACTGAAGCTTTCTTT
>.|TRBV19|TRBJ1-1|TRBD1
CASAYRGGGMNTEAFF
TGTGCCAGTGCTTACAGGGGAGGGGGAATGAACACTGAAGCTTTCTTT
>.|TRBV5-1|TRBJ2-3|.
CASSSPPETDTQYF
TGCGCCAGCAGCTCCCCCCCCGAAACAGATACGCAGTATTTT
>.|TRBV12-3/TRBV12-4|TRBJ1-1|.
CASGGGPDTEAFF
TGTGCCAGCGGCGGAGGTCCGGACACTGAAGCTTTCTTT
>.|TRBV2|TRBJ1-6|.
CASSETAASYNSPLHF
TGTGCCAGCAGTGAAACGGCAGCCTCCTATAATTCACCCCTCCACTTT
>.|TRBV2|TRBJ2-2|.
CASRGQVNTGELFF
TGTGCCAGCAGGGGTCAGGTGAACACCGGGGAGCTGTTTTTT
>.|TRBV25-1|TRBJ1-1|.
CASSFQRNTEAFF
TGTGCCAGCAGCTTCCAGAGGAACACTGAAGCTTTCTTT
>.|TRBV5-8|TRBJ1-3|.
CASSFPRGNTIYF
TGTGCCAGCAGCTTCCCCAGAGGAAACACCATATATTTT
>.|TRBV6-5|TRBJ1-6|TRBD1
CASRGQGGNSPLHF
TGTGCCAGCAGAGGACAGGGCGGTAATTCACCCCTCCACTTT
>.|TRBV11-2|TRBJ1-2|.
CASSLVLNRRNYGYTF
TGTGCCAGCAGCTTAGTCCTAAACAGGAGGAACTATGGCTACACCTTC
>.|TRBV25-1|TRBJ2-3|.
CASQFDTQYF
TGTGCCAGCCAATTTGATACGCAGTATTTT